The T cell receptor beta chain under discussion was sequenced for a study of response to subunit inactivated influenza vaccine (dated by TCRdb to 2016 to 2019). Study-level background: The study used deep quantitative T cell receptor repertoire profiling to track responses to a trivalent subunit inactivated influenza vaccine. The full study reports these points: The authors proposed that each seasonal influenza vaccination may bring in only a limited number of new T cells.

Libraries came from RT-PCR. Sequenced on an Illumina HiSeq 2500. TCRdb took the public reads, trimmed them with fastp at Q25, ran MiXCR for clone calling and kept in-frame beta chains. Rows are combined by CDR3 protein, so each entry shows the most common genes and DNA. Here the sample has under 850,000 distinct CDR3 sequences; less than 20% occur a single time. In total, the top ten clones hold roughly a tenth of the sample. The V end gives up 9 bases and the J end 0 bases, leaving 6 bases in the junction not matched to a gene. The CDR3 spans 15 residues, from the cysteine through the phenylalanine. Just the 45-base CDR3 DNA is kept, in frame starting at base 1. CDR1 and CDR2, per the germline V gene, are KGHDR and SFDVKD. On this clonotype itself: The antigen it recognizes is unknown. Within one base of it there is no much larger clone, and no base qualities were kept.

Here the sequenced sample was PBMCs from blood, taken around 5 days after vaccination. This clonotype was obtained from a man over 45 who received an inactivated influenza vaccine. Donor details come from another sample of the same person, matched by shared clones. In this chain, TRBV24-1 is recombined with TRBJ2-1; 8 junctional bases match TRBD1. The DNA sequence is given as TGTGCCACCCAGGGGGCCCGGAGCTCCTACAATGAGCAGTTCTTC. Its translation is CATQGARSSYNEQFF.